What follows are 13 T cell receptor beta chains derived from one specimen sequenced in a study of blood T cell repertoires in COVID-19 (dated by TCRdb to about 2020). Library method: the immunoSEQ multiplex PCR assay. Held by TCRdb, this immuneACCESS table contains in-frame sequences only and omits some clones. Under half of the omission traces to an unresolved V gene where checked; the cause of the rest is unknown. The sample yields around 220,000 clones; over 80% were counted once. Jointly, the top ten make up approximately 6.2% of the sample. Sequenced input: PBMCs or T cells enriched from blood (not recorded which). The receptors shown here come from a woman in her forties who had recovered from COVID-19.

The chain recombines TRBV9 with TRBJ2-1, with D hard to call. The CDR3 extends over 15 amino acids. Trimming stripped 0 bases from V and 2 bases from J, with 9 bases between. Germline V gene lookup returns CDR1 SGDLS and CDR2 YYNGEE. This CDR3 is CASSVVGLAYNEQFF. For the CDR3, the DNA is TGTGCCAGCAGCGTAGTCGGTCTGGCCTACAATGAGCAGTTCTTC.

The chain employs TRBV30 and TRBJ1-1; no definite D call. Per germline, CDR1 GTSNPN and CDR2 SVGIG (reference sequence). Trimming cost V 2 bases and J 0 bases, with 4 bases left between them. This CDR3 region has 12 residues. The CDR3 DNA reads TGTGCCTGGAGTCCAATGAACACTGAAGCTTTCTTT. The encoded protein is CAWSPMNTEAFF.

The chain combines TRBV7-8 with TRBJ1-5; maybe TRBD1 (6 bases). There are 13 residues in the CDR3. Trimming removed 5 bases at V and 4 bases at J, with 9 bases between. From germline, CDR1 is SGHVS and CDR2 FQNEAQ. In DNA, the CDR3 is TGTGCCAGCAGCGACACAGGGAATCAGCCCCAGCATTTT. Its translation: CASSDTGNQPQHF.

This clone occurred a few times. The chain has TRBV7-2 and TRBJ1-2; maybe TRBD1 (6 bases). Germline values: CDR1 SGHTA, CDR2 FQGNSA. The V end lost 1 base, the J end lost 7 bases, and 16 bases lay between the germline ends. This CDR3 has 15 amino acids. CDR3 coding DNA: TGTGCCAGCAGCTTAGGCCCGGGCCCCAGGGGTGGCTACACCTTC. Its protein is CASSLGPGPRGGYTF.

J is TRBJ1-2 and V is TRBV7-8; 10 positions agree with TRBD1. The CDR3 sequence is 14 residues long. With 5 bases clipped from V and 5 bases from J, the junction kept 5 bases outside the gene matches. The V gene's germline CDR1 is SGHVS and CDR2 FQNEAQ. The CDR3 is CASSPGQGRYGYTF. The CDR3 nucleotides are TGTGCCAGCAGCCCGGGACAGGGGAGGTATGGCTACACCTTC.

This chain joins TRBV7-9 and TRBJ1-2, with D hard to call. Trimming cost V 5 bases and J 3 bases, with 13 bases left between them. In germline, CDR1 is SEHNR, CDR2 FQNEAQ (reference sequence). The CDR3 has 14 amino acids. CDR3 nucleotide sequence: TGTGCCAGCAGCCGAACGACATTAGACTATGGCTACACCTTC. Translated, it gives CASSRTTLDYGYTF.

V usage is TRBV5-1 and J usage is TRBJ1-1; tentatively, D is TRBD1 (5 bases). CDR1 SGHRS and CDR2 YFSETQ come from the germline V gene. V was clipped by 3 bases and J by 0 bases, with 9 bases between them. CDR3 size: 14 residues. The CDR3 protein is CASSSDNMNTEAFF. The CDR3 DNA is TGCGCCAGCAGCTCGGACAACATGAACACTGAAGCTTTCTTT.

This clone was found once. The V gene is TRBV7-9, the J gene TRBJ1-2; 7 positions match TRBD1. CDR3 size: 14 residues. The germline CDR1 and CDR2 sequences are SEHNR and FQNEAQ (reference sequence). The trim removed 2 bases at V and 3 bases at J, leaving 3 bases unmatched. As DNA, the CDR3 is TGTGCCAGCAGCTTAAACAGGGGAGACTATGGCTACACCTTC. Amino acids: CASSLNRGDYGYTF.

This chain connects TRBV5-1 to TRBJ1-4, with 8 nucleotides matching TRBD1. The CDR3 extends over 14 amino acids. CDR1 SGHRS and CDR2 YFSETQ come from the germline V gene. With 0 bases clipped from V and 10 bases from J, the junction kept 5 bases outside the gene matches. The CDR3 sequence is CASSLVAQGGKLFF. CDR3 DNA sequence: TGCGCCAGCAGCTTGGTTGCACAGGGGGGAAAACTGTTTTTT.

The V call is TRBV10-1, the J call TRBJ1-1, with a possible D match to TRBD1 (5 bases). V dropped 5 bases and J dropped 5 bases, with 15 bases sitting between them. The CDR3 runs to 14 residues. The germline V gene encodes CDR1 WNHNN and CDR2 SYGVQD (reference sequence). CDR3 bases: TGCGCCAGCAGTTCCTCTAGGGCAGGGACTGAAGCTTTCTTT. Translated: CASSSSRAGTEAFF.

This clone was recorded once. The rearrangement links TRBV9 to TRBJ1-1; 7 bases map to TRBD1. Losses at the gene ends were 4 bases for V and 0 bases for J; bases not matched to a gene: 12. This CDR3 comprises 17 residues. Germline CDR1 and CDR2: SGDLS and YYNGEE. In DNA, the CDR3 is TGTGCCAGCAGCTTTGCCTCGCGGAGGGGGCTGAACACTGAAGCTTTCTTT. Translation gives CASSFASRRGLNTEAFF. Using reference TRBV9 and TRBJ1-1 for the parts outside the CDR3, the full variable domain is DSGVTQTPKHLITATGQRVTLRCSPRSGDLSVYWYQQSLDQGLQFLIQYYNGEERAKGNILERFSAQQFPDLHSELNLSSLELGDSALYFCASSFASRRGLNTEAFFGQGTRLTVV.

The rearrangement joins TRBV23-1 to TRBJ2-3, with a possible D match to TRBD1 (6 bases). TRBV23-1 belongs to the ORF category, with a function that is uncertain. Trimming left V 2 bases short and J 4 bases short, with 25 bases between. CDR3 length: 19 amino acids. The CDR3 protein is CASSQPEHGTMGRADTQYF. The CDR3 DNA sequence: TGCGCCAGCAGTCAACCGGAACACGGGACAATGGGCAGGGCAGATACGCAGTATTTT.

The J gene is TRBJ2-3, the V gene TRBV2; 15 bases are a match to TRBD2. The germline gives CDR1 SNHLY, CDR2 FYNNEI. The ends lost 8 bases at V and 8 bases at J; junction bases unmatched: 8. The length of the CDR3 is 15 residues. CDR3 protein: CASSGLAGGEGTQYF. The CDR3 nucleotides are TGTGCCAGCTCGGGACTAGCGGGAGGCGAGGGTACGCAGTATTTT.